The sequence of this T cell receptor (beta chain) was determined in a study of blood T cell repertoires in COVID-19 (TCRdb year 2020). Looking at the study overall: Collaborator samples came from the United States, Italy and Spain and covered acute and convalescent phases of COVID-19. Where available, HLA class I and class II types were taken from metadata supplied by the sample provider and were not determined by assay-based typing. The repertoires were released in a freely available public database meant as a resource for research on the immune response to SARS-CoV-2. Samples came from the ongoing ImmuneRACE study (first 160 participants) plus 1,254 subjects from 6 global collaborators. The dataset comprised deeply sampled blood TCRbeta repertoires from subjects exposed to, actively infected with, or recovered from COVID-19. Nearly every sample came with metadata listing a de-identified subject ID, COVID-19 status, age in years and sex. The material from the prospective study consisted of cDNA or gDNA derived from T cells, B-cell-depleted T cells, or PBMCs.

With regard to this clone: Its cognate antigen has yet to be identified. No clone much larger than this one lies a single base away; base qualities are absent.

General findings and caveats noted by the study authors: The quantity of clinical and demographic metadata differed by source and by participant and was supplied without curation.

Participants in the prospective study were aged about 18 to 90 years, lived in some 24 United States geographic areas, and enrolled through a virtual design. Cohort assignment in the prospective study relied on participant-reported clinical history from a screening survey and a study questionnaire. Exposed participants had been in contact, within 2 weeks of entering the study, with a person who had a PCR-confirmed or clinician-diagnosed case of COVID-19. Mobile phlebotomists in the prospective study collected whole blood, serum and a nasopharyngeal or oropharyngeal swab from every participant. Prospective study participants could optionally give additional blood draws and questionnaires over an approximately two-month period. Prospective study blood samples were shipped either frozen or at room temperature before DNA extraction. TCRbeta CDR3 regions were amplified from genomic DNA by means of the immunoSEQ Assay, a bias-controlled multiplex PCR. The authors' pipeline ran thus. Within the assay, amplification of reference gene primers was used to estimate how many nucleated cells each sample contained. To quantify the absolute abundance of each unique TCRbeta CDR3 rearrangement, sequence reads were collapsed and filtered. For each sample, productive Simpson clonality was calculated as the square root of Simpson's diversity index over productive rearrangements. Imported from immuneACCESS, the table was reduced by TCRdb to in-frame sequences with V and J called. These copies leave out some clones; in studies compared against another copy, an unresolved V gene accounts for under half, and the cause of the remainder is not known. V and J calls and clone size are given by that table; D and trimming were obtained from the DNA. The sample data list around 250,000 clones, and over 70% of these were observed just once. In total, the top ten clones hold approximately 3.4% of the sample.

CDR1 is given as PRHDT and CDR2 as FYEKMQ, both from the germline V gene (reference sequence). Inclusive of the bounding cysteine and phenylalanine, the CDR3 is 15 residues long. Just CDR3 DNA is preserved here, 45 bases in frame from base 1. Trimming accounts for 5 bases at V and 4 bases at J, while the number of junction bases matched to no gene is 8. Specimen: PBMCs or T cells enriched from blood (not recorded which). The source is a woman aged 40 to 50 who had been exposed to COVID-19. Recombination joined TRBV13 with TRBJ1-1; 9 bases in the middle match TRBD1. The nucleotide sequence is TGTGCCAGCAGCCCCAGGACAGGGGTGGGCACTGAAGCTTTCTTT. It is translated as CASSPRTGVGTEAFF.